The 30 T cell receptor beta chains given below trace back to one sample, sequenced in a study of vaccination and CD4 T cells after COVID-19. No antigen has been identified for these receptors. The treatment: approximately nine-day PBMC culture with coronavirus spike peptide pools or control peptides (ViraFEST assay). An Oncomine TCR Beta short-read assay was used to sequence the DNA from cultured CD4+ T cells. TCRdb re-derived calls from the PCR reads in MiXCR, one entry per CDR3 protein. The sample includes tens of thousands of distinct CDR3 sequences, around 62% of them seen just once. Input material: CD4+ T cells from blood, cultured in vitro. Receptors were obtained from a human donor who had recovered from COVID-19.

The rearrangement links TRBV20-1 to TRBJ1-3; no clear D gene. CDR3 length: 14 amino acids. V lost 3 bases, J lost 2 bases, and 11 bases lay in between. Germline V lookup: CDR1 DFQATT, CDR2 SNEGSKA (reference sequence). The CDR3 is CSARLRAAGNTIYF. The CDR3 bases are TGCAGTGCTAGGCTCCGGGCGGCTGGAAACACCATATATTTT.

V gene TRBV11-2 combines with J gene TRBJ2-2; 8 bases line up with TRBD1. Germline CDR1 reads SGHAT; CDR2 reads FQNNGV. CDR3 size: 15 residues. With V trimmed by 4 bases and J by 3 bases, 4 bases remained unmatched. This chain's CDR3 is CASSWQGAHTGELFF. The CDR3 nucleotides read TGTGCCAGCAGCTGGCAGGGGGCGCACACCGGGGAGCTGTTTTTT.

The chain recombines TRBV25-1 with TRBJ1-6; D is perhaps TRBD1 (5 bases). The ends were cut back, 4 bases at V and 9 bases at J, with 13 bases in the middle. Germline assignment: CDR1 MGHDK and CDR2 SYGVNS. This CDR3 is built from 14 residues. The DNA of the CDR3 is TGTGCCAGCAGTGCTCGGGACTTCTTTTCACCCCTCCACTTT. It is translated as CASSARDFFSPLHF.

This clonotype has more than one count but fewer than ten. The V gene is TRBV20-1, the J gene TRBJ1-5, with D perhaps TRBD1 (6 bases). This CDR3 has 12 amino acids. Germline V gives CDR1 DFQATT, CDR2 SNEGSKA (reference sequence). The CDR3 loop reads CRVGGAGQPQHF. The CDR3 coding sequence is TGCAGGGTCGGGGGCGCGGGTCAGCCCCAGCATTTT.

This clonotype was counted a few times. This chain uses TRBV24-1 with TRBJ1-1, with D possibly TRBD1 on 5 matching bases. V lost 4 bases and J 1 base, leaving 6 bases between the germline ends. The length of the CDR3 is 13 residues. Germline V gene lookup returns CDR1 KGHDR and CDR2 SFDVKD. For the CDR3, the DNA is TGTGCCACCAGTGAGGGGGGGAACACTGAAGCTTTCTTT. Translation gives CATSEGGNTEAFF.

Comment on this clonotype: An end of the junction does not agree with germline; a read error may underlie this. The V gene is TRBV27, the J gene TRBJ1-2; TRBD1 aligns across 9 bases. Looked up from germline, CDR1 is MNHEY and CDR2 is SMNVEV (reference sequence). The CDR3 extends over 14 amino acids. The DNA for the CDR3 is TGTGCCAGCGGTTTGAACAGGGGGCGAGATGGCTACACCTTC. As protein: CASGLNRGRDGYTF.

This clonotype is medium-sized by share. The chain uses TRBV10-1 and TRBJ1-1; a possible D gene is TRBD1 (6 bases). The CDR3 totals 13 residues. Germline CDR1 is WNHNN and CDR2 is SYGVQD (reference sequence). V lost 10 bases and J 1 base, leaving 13 bases between the germline ends. The CDR3 DNA follows: TGCGCCACCCGGACAGCCAAGAACACTGAAGCTTTCTTT. It specifies CATRTAKNTEAFF.

The V and J genes are TRBV27 and TRBJ2-2, with D possibly TRBD2 on 5 matching bases. Germline CDR1 and CDR2: MNHEY and SMNVEV (reference sequence). V lost 3 bases, J lost 1 base, and 18 bases lay in between. The CDR3 consists of 18 residues. CDR3 protein: CASSFVSDWARNTGELFF. CDR3 sequence (DNA): TGTGCCAGCAGTTTTGTGTCGGACTGGGCTAGGAACACCGGGGAGCTGTTTTTT.

The chain recombines TRBV30 with TRBJ2-2; tentatively, D is TRBD1 (6 bases). This CDR3 has 15 amino acids. With 4 bases removed from V and 5 bases from J, the gap between germline ends came to 17 bases. Germline CDR1 GTSNPN, CDR2 SVGIG (reference sequence). DNA of the CDR3: TGTGCCTGGACTAGGGGGATGATTCGGACCGGGGAGCTGTTTTTT. Its translation is CAWTRGMIRTGELFF.

V is TRBV20-1 and J is TRBJ2-7; D is possibly TRBD2 (6 bases). Between the trimmed V and J ends, which lost 3 bases and 1 base, there was a span of 13 bases. CDR1 is DFQATT and CDR2 is SNEGSKA in the germline V gene (reference sequence). The CDR3 is 14 amino acids. The DNA for the CDR3 is TGCAGTGCTAGGGCTGGCGGGGTTTCCTACGAGCAGTACTTC. Translation gives CSARAGGVSYEQYF.

A few counts support this clonotype. The chain carries TRBV7-2 and TRBJ2-1, with TRBD1 as a possible D gene (6 bases). Trimming cost V 3 bases and J 1 base, with 10 bases left between them. Germline lookup yields CDR1 SGHTA and CDR2 FQGNSA. CDR3 length equals 15 residues. The CDR3 region has the DNA TGTGCCAGCAGCTTTATCAGGGGATCCTACAATGAGCAGTTCTTC. This codes for CASSFIRGSYNEQFF.

As for this clonotype: Sequence at one end of the junction differs from germline and may be a read error. The chain uses TRBV6-2 or TRBV6-3 and TRBJ2-7, with unresolved D. CDR3 size: 11 residues. Germline assignment: CDR1 MNHEY and CDR2 SVGEGT. The DNA for the CDR3 is TGTGCCAGCAGATACTCCTACGAGCAGTACTTC. It specifies CASRYSYEQYF.

The V gene is TRBV7-2, the J gene TRBJ1-3, with a possible D match to TRBD1 (5 bases). CDR3 length: 14 residues. V dropped 4 bases and J dropped 6 bases, with 13 bases sitting between them. CDR1 is SGHTA, CDR2 FQGNSA, per germline. The CDR3 here is CASSSRQIQNTIYF. CDR3 nucleotide sequence: TGTGCCAGCAGCTCCCGACAGATTCAAAACACCATATATTTT.

A few counts support this clonotype. This chain joins TRBV7-2 and TRBJ2-3; D may match TRBD1 or TRBD2 (6 bases each). The CDR3 runs 15 residues. Trimming pared 0 bases from V and 2 bases from J, leaving 9 bases between. CDR1 and CDR2 (germline): SGHTA, FQGNSA. CDR3 sequence: CASSLAGGVTDTQYF. CDR3 in DNA: TGTGCCAGCAGCTTAGCGGGGGGCGTCACAGATACGCAGTATTTT.

This sequence joins TRBV18 and TRBJ1-5; D is unclear. The ends were cut back, 3 bases at V and 1 base at J, with 10 bases in the middle. The CDR3 consists of 15 residues. The germline V gene has CDR1 KGHSH and CDR2 LQKENI. This CDR3 reads CASSPPGSSNQPQHF. In DNA form, the CDR3 reads TGTGCCAGCTCACCTCCTGGTAGCAGCAATCAGCCCCAGCATTTT.

The chain employs TRBV7-8 and TRBJ2-7, with 13 bases matching TRBD2. The germline CDR1 and CDR2 sequences are SGHVS and FQNEAQ. The J segment lost 7 bases and the V segment lost 2 bases, leaving 2 bases of the junction unmatched. The CDR3 spans 14 residues. CDR3 coding DNA: TGTGCCAGCAGCTTAAAGGGACTAGCGGGGGAGCAGTACTTC. Translated, it gives CASSLKGLAGEQYF.

This rearrangement joins TRBV6-1 to TRBJ2-3, with D hard to call. The CDR3 loop spans 11 amino acids. V lost 6 bases, J lost 0 bases, and 1 base lay in between. Germline values: CDR1 MNHNS, CDR2 SASEGT. The CDR3 here is CASRSTDTQYF. Here the CDR3 DNA reads TGTGCCAGCAGAAGCACAGATACGCAGTATTTT.

This clonotype showed up just a few times. This chain joins TRBV7-2 and TRBJ1-5; D is ambiguous. Germline values: CDR1 SGHTA, CDR2 FQGNSA. The length of the CDR3 is 13 residues. The ends were cut back, 4 bases at V and 1 base at J, with 5 bases in the middle. CDR3 bases: TGTGCCAGCAGCTCAATGAGCAATCAGCCCCAGCATTTT. Translating gives CASSSMSNQPQHF.

The chain links TRBV7-9 to TRBJ2-6; no reliable D call. Germline-derived CDR1 and CDR2 are SEHNR and FQNEAQ (reference sequence). Trimming shortened V by 9 bases and J by 0 bases, and 9 bases separated the two germline ends. The CDR3 has 14 amino acids. The CDR3 nucleotides read TGTGCCAGTCCCTTAAACTCTGGGGCCAACGTCCTGACTTTC. It encodes CASPLNSGANVLTF.

The V and J genes are TRBV28 and TRBJ2-3; D is unclear. V lost 3 bases and J lost 0, with 7 bases in between. Looked up from germline, CDR1 is MDHEN and CDR2 is SYDVKM. The CDR3 runs 14 residues. For the CDR3, the DNA is TGTGCCAGCAGTTTTCTAAGGAGCACAGATACGCAGTATTTT. Translating gives CASSFLRSTDTQYF.

J is TRBJ2-7 and V is TRBV6-2 or TRBV6-3; the D call may be TRBD1 or TRBD2 (5 bases each). Germline CDR1 is MNHEY and CDR2 is SVGEGT. The ends were cut back, 10 bases at V and 5 bases at J, with 24 bases in the middle. The CDR3 is made up of 15 amino acids. The CDR3 spells CATGTDRGRGNEQYF. The CDR3 DNA follows: TGTGCCACGGGCACCGATCGGGGACGCGGTAACGAGCAGTACTTC.

V usage is TRBV7-9 and J usage is TRBJ1-2; a weak D match, TRBD1 (5 bases). The length of the CDR3 is 13 residues. V lost 1 base to trimming and J lost 8 bases, with 11 bases between them. The V gene's germline CDR1 is SEHNR and CDR2 FQNEAQ (reference sequence). CDR3 in DNA: TGTGCCAGCAGCTTAGGTGTAGGGGCCGGCTACACCTTC. Its protein is CASSLGVGAGYTF.

Regarding this clonotype: Germline is not matched at one junction end, which may reflect a read error. V and J are TRBV7-7 and TRBJ2-3; 7 bases are a match to TRBD2. CDR3 length: 13 amino acids. Per the germline V gene, CDR1 is SSHAT and CDR2 is FNYEAQ (reference sequence). The CDR3 spells CASSSGRGDTQYF. DNA for the CDR3: TGTGCTAGCAGCTCGGGGAGGGGAGATACGCAGTATTTT. Variable domain in full (rest from reference TRBV7-7 and TRBJ2-3): GAGVSQSPRYKVTKRGQDVTLRCDPISSHATLYWYQQALGQGPEFLTYFNYEAQPDKSGLPSDRFSAERPEGSISTLTIQRTEQRDSAMYRCASSSGRGDTQYFGPGTRLTVL.

V is TRBV6-5 and J is TRBJ1-2; no definite D call. Germline CDR1 and CDR2: MNHEY and SVGAGI. This CDR3 contains 12 residues. Trimming took off 1 base at V and 10 bases at J, with 10 bases between the two ends. The CDR3 is CASSYWSRPYTF. In nucleotides, the CDR3 is TGTGCCAGCAGTTACTGGTCCAGGCCCTACACCTTC.

V is TRBV15 and J is TRBJ2-7; D is perhaps TRBD1 (6 bases). The CDR3 is 14 residues long. Trimming took 1 base from V and 3 from J, leaving 10 bases between them. Germline-derived CDR1 and CDR2 are LNHNV and YYDKDF (reference sequence). The CDR3 loop is CATSRARGNYEQYF. CDR3 in DNA: TGTGCCACCAGCAGAGCTAGGGGGAACTACGAGCAGTACTTC.

V and J are TRBV7-9 and TRBJ1-1; D is ambiguous. The CDR3 has 13 residues. Trimming shortened V by 0 bases and J by 7 bases, and 9 bases separated the two germline ends. Germline V CDR1 and CDR2: SEHNR, FQNEAQ (reference sequence). As DNA, the CDR3 is TGTGCCAGCAGCTTAGCGGCGGGGATTGAAGCTTTCTTT. This encodes CASSLAAGIEAFF.

V is TRBV27 and J is TRBJ2-4; possibly TRBD1 for D (5 bases). Looked up from germline, CDR1 is MNHEY and CDR2 is SMNVEV (reference sequence). Trimming removed 5 bases from V and 1 base from J, with 18 bases in between. The CDR3 contains 17 residues. Written as DNA, the CDR3 is TGTGCCAGCAGTCCTCGGGTAGGGGCAGAGGCCAAAAACATTCAGTACTTC. Encoded protein: CASSPRVGAEAKNIQYF.

The chain is built from TRBV21-1 and TRBJ2-5; TRBD1 reflects the table's D call only, with no check against the DNA. TRBV21-1 counts as a pseudogene. This CDR3 region has 13 residues. The CDR3: CASSSGQRETQYF. The CDR3 DNA reads as TGTGCCAGCAGCAGCGGACAGAGGGAGACCCAGTACTTC.

This sequence joins TRBV28 and TRBJ1-5, with D hard to call. Germline lookup yields CDR1 MDHEN and CDR2 SYDVKM. V gave up 6 bases and J gave up 0 bases, with 18 bases separating them. The CDR3 is 17 residues long. In DNA form, the CDR3 reads TGTGCCAGCAGCCCTCGTGCGAGAAGCTATAGCAATCAGCCCCAGCATTTT. This codes for CASSPRARSYSNQPQHF.

In DNA form, the CDR3 reads TGTGCCAGCTCACCCGAGACTAGCCTATCCACCGGGGAGCTGTTTTTT. It is translated as CASSPETSLSTGELFF. The rearrangement joins TRBV18 to TRBJ2-2, with 7 bases aligning to TRBD2. Germline V CDR1 and CDR2: KGHSH, LQKENI. Trimming took 3 bases from V and 4 from J; bases not matched to a gene: 8. The CDR3 length is 16 residues. Filled out from reference TRBV18 and TRBJ2-2, the complete variable domain reads NAGVMQNPRHLVRRRGQEARLRCSPMKGHSHVYWYRQLPEEGLKFMVYLQKENIIDESGMPKERFSAEFPKEGPSILRIQQVVRGDSAAYFCASSPETSLSTGELFFGEGSRLTVL.